These T cell receptor beta chains were read from a single sample in a study of regulatory T cells in long-lasting Graves disease. TCRdb analysed the multiplex PCR reads with MiXCR anew, one entry per CDR3 protein. The sample lists 400,000 to 500,000 distinct CDR3 sequences, approximately 22% occurring once. Material: peripheral blood mononuclear cells (PBMCs), obtained when the disease was refractory, from a patient treated with antithyroid drugs. Receptor source: a female donor with Graves disease. The CDR3 runs from the conserved cysteine through the conserved F or W. A D gene is named only where the DNA matches it firmly. The listing skips clone size in some rows; elsewhere it reads once, few, many or a size class.

cdr3_aa: CASRKTSGRDGDTQYF; cdr3_nt: TGTGCCAGCAGGAAGACTAGCGGGAGAGATGGAGATACGCAGTATTTT; d_call: TRBD2; v_call: TRBV6-1; clone_size: few; j_call: TRBJ2-3
cdr3_aa: CACPSGSSYNEQFF; cdr3_nt: TGTGCCTGTCCAAGCGGGAGCTCCTACAATGAGCAGTTCTTC; d_call: TRBD2; v_call: TRBV30; clone_size: .; j_call: TRBJ2-1
cdr3_aa: CASSFRDSYTDTQYF; cdr3_nt: TGTGCCAGCAGTTTCCGGGACAGCTACACAGATACGCAGTATTTT; d_call: TRBD1; v_call: TRBV28; clone_size: .; j_call: TRBJ2-3
cdr3_aa: CSARPTRTGVKETQYF; cdr3_nt: TGCAGTGCTAGACCTACCCGGACAGGGGTAAAAGAGACCCAGTACTTC; d_call: TRBD1; v_call: TRBV20-1; clone_size: many; j_call: TRBJ2-5
cdr3_aa: CASTSRGEVGQPQHF; cdr3_nt: TGTGCCAGCACCTCGAGAGGAGAGGTTGGACAGCCCCAGCATTTT; d_call: .; v_call: TRBV28; clone_size: .; j_call: TRBJ1-5
cdr3_aa: CASSRDNSPLHF; cdr3_nt: TGTGCCAGCAGCAGAGATAATTCACCCCTCCACTTT; d_call: .; v_call: TRBV28; clone_size: many; j_call: TRBJ1-6
cdr3_aa: CASSFWQGQPQHF; cdr3_nt: TGTGCCAGCAGTTTTTGGCAGGGGCAGCCCCAGCATTTT; d_call: .; v_call: TRBV27; clone_size: many; j_call: TRBJ1-5
cdr3_aa: CASSQGQGETQYF; cdr3_nt: TGCGCCAGCAGCCAAGGTCAGGGAGAGACCCAGTACTTC; d_call: .; v_call: TRBV4-1; clone_size: many; j_call: TRBJ2-5
cdr3_aa: CASSPDRRSGANVLTF; cdr3_nt: TGTGCCAGCAGCCCCGACAGGCGGTCTGGGGCCAACGTCCTGACTTTC; d_call: .; v_call: TRBV6-1; clone_size: many; j_call: TRBJ2-6
cdr3_aa: CSAKISGRRSTGELFF; cdr3_nt: TGCAGTGCTAAGATTAGCGGGAGGCGTAGCACCGGGGAGCTGTTTTTT; d_call: TRBD2; v_call: TRBV20-1; clone_size: few; j_call: TRBJ2-2
cdr3_aa: CAWSGGAANTGELFF; cdr3_nt: TGTGCCTGGAGTGGAGGGGCGGCGAACACCGGGGAGCTGTTTTTT; d_call: .; v_call: TRBV30; clone_size: few; j_call: TRBJ2-2
cdr3_aa: CASSLGDRKETQYF; cdr3_nt: TGTGCCAGCAGCTTAGGGGACAGAAAAGAGACCCAGTACTTC; d_call: TRBD1; v_call: TRBV11-2; clone_size: many; j_call: TRBJ2-5
cdr3_aa: CASSSGTGGLQYF; cdr3_nt: TGTGCCAGCAGTTCCGGGACAGGGGGCTTGCAGTACTTC; d_call: TRBD1; v_call: TRBV12-3/TRBV12-4; clone_size: many; j_call: TRBJ2-7
cdr3_aa: CASSLAQGGDTEAFF; cdr3_nt: TGTGCCAGCAGCTTAGCGCAAGGGGGTGATACTGAAGCTTTCTTT; d_call: .; v_call: TRBV7-9; clone_size: many; j_call: TRBJ1-1
cdr3_aa: CASNRNRANTGELFF; cdr3_nt: TGTGCCAGCAACCGTAACAGAGCGAACACCGGGGAGCTGTTTTTT; d_call: .; v_call: TRBV28; clone_size: .; j_call: TRBJ2-2
cdr3_aa: CASSYLRDTGELFF; cdr3_nt: TGTGCCAGCAGTTACCTCCGGGACACCGGGGAGCTGTTTTTT; d_call: .; v_call: TRBV6-5; clone_size: many; j_call: TRBJ2-2
cdr3_aa: CASSHGSRRETQYF; cdr3_nt: TGTGCCAGCAGCCATGGATCAAGGAGAGAGACCCAGTACTTC; d_call: .; v_call: TRBV5-6; clone_size: few; j_call: TRBJ2-5
cdr3_aa: CASSTPWEGNQPQHF; cdr3_nt: TGTGCCAGCAGTACCCCGTGGGAGGGAAATCAGCCCCAGCATTTT; d_call: .; v_call: TRBV2; clone_size: few; j_call: TRBJ1-5
cdr3_aa: CASSTQGGIYNEQFF; cdr3_nt: TGTGCCAGCAGCACCCAAGGGGGTATCTACAATGAGCAGTTCTTC; d_call: .; v_call: TRBV7-9; clone_size: .; j_call: TRBJ2-1
cdr3_aa: CASSPGQGQSPLHF; cdr3_nt: TGCGCCAGCAGCCCGGGACAGGGACAATCACCCCTCCACTTT; d_call: TRBD1; v_call: TRBV5-1; clone_size: many; j_call: TRBJ1-6
cdr3_aa: CASRINRDQPQHF; cdr3_nt: TGTGCCAGCAGAATCAACAGGGATCAGCCCCAGCATTTT; d_call: .; v_call: TRBV6-1; clone_size: .; j_call: TRBJ1-5
cdr3_aa: CATSSGLLAGGDETQYF; cdr3_nt: TGTGCCACCAGTTCCGGTTTACTAGCGGGAGGGGATGAGACCCAGTACTTC; d_call: TRBD2; v_call: TRBV6-5; clone_size: few; j_call: TRBJ2-5
cdr3_aa: CASSVPWVVEAFF; cdr3_nt: TGTGCCAGCAGTGTTCCCTGGGTAGTTGAAGCTTTCTTT; d_call: .; v_call: TRBV6-1; clone_size: many; j_call: TRBJ1-1
cdr3_aa: CASSLDSGGPVYEQYF; cdr3_nt: TGCGCCAGCAGCTTGGACTCCGGAGGGCCAGTATACGAGCAGTACTTC; d_call: .; v_call: TRBV5-1; clone_size: few; j_call: TRBJ2-7
cdr3_aa: CASSATGGSSGYTF; cdr3_nt: TGTGCCAGCAGCGCAACAGGGGGAAGTAGTGGCTACACCTTC; d_call: TRBD1; v_call: TRBV11-2; clone_size: many; j_call: TRBJ1-2
cdr3_aa: CASSVRQKETQYF; cdr3_nt: TGTGCCAGCAGTGTGAGACAGAAGGAGACCCAGTACTTC; d_call: .; v_call: TRBV2; clone_size: many; j_call: TRBJ2-5
cdr3_aa: CASSLGPAGAGGEQYF; cdr3_nt: TGCGCCAGCAGCTTGGGGCCAGCGGGAGCGGGGGGCGAGCAGTACTTC; d_call: TRBD2; v_call: TRBV5-1; clone_size: .; j_call: TRBJ2-7
cdr3_aa: CASTLGGQNYGYTF; cdr3_nt: TGTGCCAGCACCTTAGGGGGACAGAACTATGGCTACACCTTC; d_call: TRBD1; v_call: TRBV9; clone_size: .; j_call: TRBJ1-2
cdr3_aa: CASSPGGDSNQPQHF; cdr3_nt: TGTGCCAGCAGCCCGGGAGGAGATAGCAATCAGCCCCAGCATTTT; d_call: .; v_call: TRBV2; clone_size: many; j_call: TRBJ1-5
cdr3_aa: CASSLEVAGTAYGYTF; cdr3_nt: TGCGCCAGCAGCTTGGAGGTCGCGGGGACAGCCTATGGCTACACCTTC; d_call: TRBD1; v_call: TRBV5-1; clone_size: few; j_call: TRBJ1-2
cdr3_aa: CASKFEVPNTGEPFF; cdr3_nt: TGTGCCAGTAAATTCGAGGTCCCGAACACCGGGGAGCCGTTTTTT; d_call: .; v_call: TRBV19; clone_size: once; j_call: TRBJ2-2
cdr3_aa: CASSPRRPTGPSGIGPQETQYF; cdr3_nt: TGTGCCAGCAGCCCCCGGCGCCCGACAGGGCCATCAGGGATAGGCCCCCAAGAGACCCAGTACTTC; d_call: TRBD1; v_call: TRBV7-9; clone_size: .; j_call: TRBJ2-5
cdr3_aa: CSARDLSEGMMNTEAFF; cdr3_nt: TGCAGTGCTAGAGATCTGTCGGAGGGTATGATGAACACTGAAGCTTTCTTT; d_call: .; v_call: TRBV20-1; clone_size: few; j_call: TRBJ1-1
cdr3_aa: CASSEWGWGSYEQYF; cdr3_nt: TGTGCCAGCAGTGAATGGGGATGGGGCTCCTACGAGCAGTACTTC; d_call: .; v_call: TRBV2; clone_size: many; j_call: TRBJ2-7
cdr3_aa: CASSLGTGSQAYEQYF; cdr3_nt: TGCGCCAGCAGCTTGGGTACGGGGAGTCAGGCCTACGAGCAGTACTTC; d_call: .; v_call: TRBV5-1; clone_size: .; j_call: TRBJ2-7
cdr3_aa: CASSLGTGAVEQYF; cdr3_nt: TGTGCCAGCAGCTTAGGGACAGGGGCGGTCGAGCAGTACTTC; d_call: TRBD1; v_call: TRBV7-9; clone_size: .; j_call: TRBJ2-7
cdr3_aa: CASSSGTGGWKQYF; cdr3_nt: TGTGCCAGCAGCTCCGGGACAGGGGGGTGGAAGCAGTACTTC; d_call: TRBD1; v_call: TRBV12-3/TRBV12-4; clone_size: .; j_call: TRBJ2-7
cdr3_aa: CACVTNRVYEQYF; cdr3_nt: TGTGCCTGCGTCACAAACCGGGTCTACGAGCAGTACTTC; d_call: .; v_call: TRBV2; clone_size: many; j_call: TRBJ2-7
cdr3_aa: CASSHDTAGYGYTF; cdr3_nt: TGCGCCAGCAGCCATGATACGGCGGGCTATGGCTACACCTTC; d_call: .; v_call: TRBV4-1; clone_size: .; j_call: TRBJ1-2
cdr3_aa: CATSDFPPAGVPGELFF; cdr3_nt: TGTGCCACCAGTGATTTCCCCCCAGCGGGAGTCCCCGGGGAGCTGTTTTTT; d_call: TRBD2; v_call: TRBV24-1; clone_size: many; j_call: TRBJ2-2
cdr3_aa: CSPVQSGSYNEQFF; cdr3_nt: TGCAGCCCCGTTCAGAGCGGGAGTTACAATGAGCAGTTCTTC; d_call: TRBD2; v_call: TRBV20-1; clone_size: few; j_call: TRBJ2-1
cdr3_aa: CASSPGPPSYEQYF; cdr3_nt: TGTGCCAGCTCACCCGGGCCCCCATCCTACGAGCAGTACTTC; d_call: .; v_call: TRBV18; clone_size: .; j_call: TRBJ2-7